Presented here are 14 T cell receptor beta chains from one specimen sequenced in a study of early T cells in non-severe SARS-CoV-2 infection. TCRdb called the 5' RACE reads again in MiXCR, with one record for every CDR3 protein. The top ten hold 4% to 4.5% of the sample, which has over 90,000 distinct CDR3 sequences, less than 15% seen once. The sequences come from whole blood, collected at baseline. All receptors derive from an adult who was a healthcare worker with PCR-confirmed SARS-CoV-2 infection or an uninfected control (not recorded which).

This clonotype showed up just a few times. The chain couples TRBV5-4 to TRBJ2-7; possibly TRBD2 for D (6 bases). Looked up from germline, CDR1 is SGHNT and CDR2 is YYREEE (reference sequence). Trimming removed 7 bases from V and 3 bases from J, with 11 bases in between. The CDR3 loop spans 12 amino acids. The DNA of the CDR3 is TGTGCCAGCGGAAGGGACTTCTACGAGCAGTACTTC. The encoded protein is CASGRDFYEQYF.

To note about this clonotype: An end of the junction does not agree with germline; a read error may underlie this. The CDR3 spells CASSEAPGRQGTQYF. The CDR3 DNA follows: TGTGCCAGCAGTGAAGCGCCAGGGCGACAAGGGACCCAGTACTTC. The V gene is TRBV6-1, the J gene TRBJ2-5; tentative D call: TRBD1 (5 bases). CDR1 and CDR2 from the germline V gene are MNHNS and SASEGT. The CDR3 spans 15 residues.

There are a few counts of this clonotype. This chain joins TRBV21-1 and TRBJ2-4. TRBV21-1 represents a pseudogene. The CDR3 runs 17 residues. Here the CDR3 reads CASSKVPTNSNRHIQYF. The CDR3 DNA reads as TGTGCCAGCAGCAAAGTCCCTACTAATTCGAATAGGCACATTCAGTACTTC.

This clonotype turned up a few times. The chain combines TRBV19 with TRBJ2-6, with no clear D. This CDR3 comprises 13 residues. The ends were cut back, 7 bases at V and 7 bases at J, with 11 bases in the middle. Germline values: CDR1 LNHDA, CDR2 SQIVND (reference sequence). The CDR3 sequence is CASTRGQANVLTF. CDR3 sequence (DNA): TGTGCCAGTACCCGAGGTCAAGCCAACGTCCTGACTTTC.

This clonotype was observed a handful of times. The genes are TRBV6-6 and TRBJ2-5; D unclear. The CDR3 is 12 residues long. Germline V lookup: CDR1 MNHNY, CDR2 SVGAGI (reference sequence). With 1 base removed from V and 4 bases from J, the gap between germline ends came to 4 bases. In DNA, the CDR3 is TGTGCCAGCAGTTACTTACCAGAGACCCAGTACTTC. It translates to CASSYLPETQYF.

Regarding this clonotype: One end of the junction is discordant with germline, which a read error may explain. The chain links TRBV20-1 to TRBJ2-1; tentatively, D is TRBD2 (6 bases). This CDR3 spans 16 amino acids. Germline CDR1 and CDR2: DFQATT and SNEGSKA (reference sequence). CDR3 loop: CSAGEGGLVAINEQFF. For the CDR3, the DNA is TGCAGTGCTGGAGAGGGAGGACTGGTTGCGATAAATGAGCAGTTCTTC.

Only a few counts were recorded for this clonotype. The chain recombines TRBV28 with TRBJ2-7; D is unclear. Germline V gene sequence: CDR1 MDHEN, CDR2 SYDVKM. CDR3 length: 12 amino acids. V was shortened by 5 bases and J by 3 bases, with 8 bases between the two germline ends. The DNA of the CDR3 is TGTGCCAGCAGTCCTGTGGGCTACGAGCAGTACTTC. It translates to CASSPVGYEQYF.

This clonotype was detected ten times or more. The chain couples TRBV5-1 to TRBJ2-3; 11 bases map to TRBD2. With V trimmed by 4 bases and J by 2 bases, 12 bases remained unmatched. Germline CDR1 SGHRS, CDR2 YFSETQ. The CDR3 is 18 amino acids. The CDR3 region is CASSPSPTSGVLTDTQYF. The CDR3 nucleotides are TGCGCCAGCAGCCCTAGCCCGACTAGCGGGGTACTCACAGATACGCAGTATTTT.

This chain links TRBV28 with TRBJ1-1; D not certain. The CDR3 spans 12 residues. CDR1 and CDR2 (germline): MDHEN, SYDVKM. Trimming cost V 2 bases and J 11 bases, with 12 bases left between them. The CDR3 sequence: CASSLLRDPAFF. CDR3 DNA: TGTGCCAGCAGTTTACTCCGTGACCCCGCTTTCTTT.

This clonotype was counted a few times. DNA for the CDR3: TGTGCCAGTAGTACACGGACAAGTATGAACACTGAAGCTTTCTTT. Translating it yields CASSTRTSMNTEAFF. V is TRBV19 and J is TRBJ1-1; possibly TRBD1 for D (5 bases). V was cut by 4 bases and J by 0 bases, with 12 bases left in between. CDR3 length equals 15 residues. Germline V gene sequence: CDR1 LNHDA, CDR2 SQIVND (reference sequence). Supplemented by reference TRBV19 and TRBJ1-1, the full variable domain reads DGGITQSPKYLFRKEGQNVTLSCEQNLNHDAMYWYRQDPGQGLRLIYYSQIVNDFQKGDIAEGYSVSREKKESFPLTVTSAQKNPTAFYLCASSTRTSMNTEAFFGQGTRLTVV.

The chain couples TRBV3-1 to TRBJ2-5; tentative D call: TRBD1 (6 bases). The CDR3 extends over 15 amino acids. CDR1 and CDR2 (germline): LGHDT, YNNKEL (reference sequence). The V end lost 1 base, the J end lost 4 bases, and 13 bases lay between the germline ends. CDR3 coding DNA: TGTGCCAGCAGCCAAGGAAGGGGGATCGGAGAGACCCAGTACTTC. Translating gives CASSQGRGIGETQYF.

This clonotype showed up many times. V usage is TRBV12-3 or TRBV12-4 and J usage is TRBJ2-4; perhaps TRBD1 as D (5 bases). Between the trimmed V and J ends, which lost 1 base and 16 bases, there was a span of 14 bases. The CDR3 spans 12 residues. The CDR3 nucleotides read TGTGCCAGCAGTTTAGGGAGCTTAGGGGCCTACTTC. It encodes CASSLGSLGAYF.

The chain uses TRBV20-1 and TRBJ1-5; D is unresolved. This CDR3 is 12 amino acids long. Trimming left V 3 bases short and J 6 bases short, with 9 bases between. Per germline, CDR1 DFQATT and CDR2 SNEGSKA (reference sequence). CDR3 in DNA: TGCAGTGCTAGTATGGGATCTCAGCCCCAGCATTTT. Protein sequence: CSASMGSQPQHF.

This CDR3 is CSARDDSVAKNIQYF. The CDR3 bases are TGCAGTGCGCGGGACGACAGCGTAGCCAAAAACATTCAGTACTTC. The chain carries TRBV20-1 and TRBJ2-4; tentatively, D is TRBD2 (6 bases). The CDR3 totals 15 residues. Looked up from germline, CDR1 is DFQATT and CDR2 is SNEGSKA (reference sequence). V dropped 6 bases and J dropped 0 bases, with 15 bases sitting between them.